The clone carrying this T cell receptor beta chain was detected a few times. Its antigen is not identified. The sequenced template was RNA, covering the TCR beta CDR3 region. Second-round multiplex PCR followed a first-round RT-PCR using HTBI primers. One entry per CDR3 protein results from TCRdb running MiXCR on the multiplex PCR reads. The table lists approximately 1.2 million distinct CDR3 sequences, about two fifths of them singletons. The diagnosis combined clinical symptoms, thyroxine, TRAb, thyroid ultrasound and orbital computed tomography scans. The data were obtained in a study of Graves' ophthalmopathy and Graves' hyperthyroidism. Study-wide context: Hyperthyroidism counted as stable given no ophthalmopathy within 18 months of follow-up. Overall study results and limits: Ophthalmopathy could be told apart from stable hyperthyroidism by a 13-signature model (87.88% sensitivity, approximately 81% specificity). Most thyroid clonotypes expanded beyond 0.001 frequency were also found in blood.

The origin of this receptor is an adult man with Graves' hyperthyroidism. Material: peripheral blood or thyroid tissue (not recorded which).

CDR3 sequence (DNA): TGTGCCAGCAGCCAGGGGACTAGCGGGGGAACAGATACGCAGTATTTT. It codes for CASSQGTSGGTDTQYF. This rearrangement joins TRBV3-1 to TRBJ2-3; the match to TRBD2 covers 14 bases. V lost 3 bases, J lost 3 bases, and 2 bases stayed unmatched. Germline V gene data show CDR1 as LGHDT and CDR2 as YNNKEL (reference sequence). CDR3 length: 16 residues.